This TCR beta chain was retrieved from a study of T cells in Graves' hyperthyroidism and ophthalmopathy. Regarding the study as a whole: Blood also contained most expanded thyroid clonotypes above 0.001. The model identified upcoming ophthalmopathy a median about 6.5 months ahead of onset.

Per germline, CDR1 SGHTA and CDR2 FQGNSA. This CDR3 comprises 13 residues. V shed 7 bases, J shed 11 bases, and the junction held 11 bases outside the gene matches. RNA transcripts were the template for amplifying TCR beta CDR3 regions. HTBI primers were employed in a first-round RT-PCR of the TCR CDR3. Each CDR3 protein is one row after TCRdb ran MiXCR on the multiplex PCR reads. The table lists hundreds of thousands of distinct CDR3 sequences, about a third of them singletons. On this clonotype: Antigen specificity is unknown.

In patients aged 18 to 65, hyperthyroidism was newly diagnosed, with duration under 2 months. J is TRBJ1-5 and V is TRBV7-2, with 7 bases matching TRBD1. The specimen was blood. The clonotype was recovered from a woman aged 40 to 50 with Graves' hyperthyroidism. The CDR3 DNA is TGTGCCAGCACACGGGACAGACAAGAGACCCAGCATTTT. This sequence encodes CASTRDRQETQHF.